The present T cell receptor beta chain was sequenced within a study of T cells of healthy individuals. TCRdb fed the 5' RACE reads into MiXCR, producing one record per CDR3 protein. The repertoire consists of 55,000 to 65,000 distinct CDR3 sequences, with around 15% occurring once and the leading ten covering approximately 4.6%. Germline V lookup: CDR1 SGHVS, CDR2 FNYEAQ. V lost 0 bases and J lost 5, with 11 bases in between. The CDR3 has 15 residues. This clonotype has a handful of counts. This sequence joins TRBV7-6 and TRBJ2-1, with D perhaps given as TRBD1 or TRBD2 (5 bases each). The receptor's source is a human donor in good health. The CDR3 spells CASSLASGADNEQFF. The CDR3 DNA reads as TGTGCCAGCAGCTTAGCATCCGGGGCAGACAATGAGCAGTTCTTC. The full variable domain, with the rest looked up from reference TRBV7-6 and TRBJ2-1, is GAGVSQSPRYKVTKRGQDVALRCDPISGHVSLYWYRQALGQGPEFLTYFNYEAQQDKSGLPNDRFSAERPEGSISTLTIQRTEQRDSAMYRCASSLASGADNEQFFGPGTRLTVL.